This T cell receptor (beta chain) is drawn from a study of CD8 T cells in ankylosing spondylitis. Study-level results: Disease-linked clones were reportedly significantly enriched in matched ankylosing spondylitis synovial fluid. Seemingly characteristic of ankylosing spondylitis blood was a TCR beta motif consisting of eight highly homologous variants. Disease-linked clones, CD8+, were relatively rare in peripheral blood.

Quantitative barcoded 5'-RACE was used to prepare TCR beta libraries. TCRdb used MiXCR to reprocess the 5' RACE reads, holding one entry per CDR3 protein. Found here are 670,000 or so distinct CDR3 sequences, roughly 19% of them singletons; the top ten hold approximately 18%. Germline lookup yields CDR1 DFQATT and CDR2 SNEGSKA (reference sequence). This CDR3 spans 13 amino acids. V was shortened by 6 bases and J by 5 bases, with 14 bases between the two germline ends. About this clonotype itself: The antigen is unknown.

The genes are TRBV20-1 and TRBJ1-5, with a weak D call TRBD1 (5 bases). This clonotype was obtained from a male donor with ankylosing spondylitis. Sequenced: blood, either unsorted or a sorted T cell fraction (not recorded which). The CDR3 is CSANGRGDQPQHF. The CDR3 nucleotides are TGCAGTGCAAACGGACGGGGGGATCAGCCCCAGCATTTT.